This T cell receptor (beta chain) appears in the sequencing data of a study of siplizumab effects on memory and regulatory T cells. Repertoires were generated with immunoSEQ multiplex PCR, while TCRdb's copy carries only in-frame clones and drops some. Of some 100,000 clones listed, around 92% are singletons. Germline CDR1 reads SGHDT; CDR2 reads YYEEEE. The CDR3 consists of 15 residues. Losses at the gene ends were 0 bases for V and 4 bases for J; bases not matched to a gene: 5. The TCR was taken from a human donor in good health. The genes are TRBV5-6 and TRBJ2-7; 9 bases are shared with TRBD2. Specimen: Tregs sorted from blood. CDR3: CASSLGLAGRYEQYF. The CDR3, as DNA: TGTGCCAGCAGCTTGGGGCTAGCGGGAAGGTACGAGCAGTACTTC.